The clone carrying this T cell receptor (beta chain) was detected only a few times. The antigen is not known. This entry belongs to a study of blood T cells in healthy people across ages. In the study overall: Per two T cells, template switching captured roughly one barcoded beta molecule. Findings and limits, study-wide: Per million T cells, the diversity of TCR beta decreased roughly linearly as age advanced.

The authors ran a second PCR of roughly 6 to 12 cycles using a sample-barcoded 5' primer and a J-beta primer mix. A single record per CDR3 protein comes from TCRdb applying MiXCR to the 5' RACE reads. This sample has approximately 290,000 distinct CDR3 sequences, with less than 30% found just once. The germline gives CDR1 SNHLY, CDR2 FYNNEI. The CDR3 is 14 amino acids. Germline trimming cut 6 bases from V and 5 bases from J; bases unmatched to any gene: 7. The sample was blood. The TCR sequence derives from a woman between 65 and 79 years old in good health. The genes are TRBV2 and TRBJ1-1; 9 bases line up with TRBD1. This CDR3 is CASRSTGGGTEAFF. For the CDR3, the DNA is TGTGCCAGCAGGTCTACAGGGGGCGGAACTGAAGCTTTCTTT.